This entry lists 3 T cell receptor beta chains sequenced from one sample in a study of cytomegalovirus exposure and HLA in healthy donors. The PCR had 60 Vbeta and 13 Jbeta primers. Data came from immunoSEQ multiplex PCR; TCRdb stores just in-frame clones and leaves some out. There are around 170,000 clones in the sample; over 60% occur only once, and around 1.5% lies in the top ten. The sample taken for sequencing was PBMCs. All receptors derive from a girl aged 5 to 17 in good health and CMV-seronegative.

This chain joins TRBV7-2 and TRBJ2-7; D may be TRBD1 (5 bases). Between the trimmed V and J ends, which lost 1 base and 7 bases, there was a span of 17 bases. The CDR3 loop spans 15 amino acids. The germline gives CDR1 SGHTA, CDR2 FQGNSA. CDR3 sequence (DNA): TGTGCCAGCAGCTTAGTTCGCGGTCCAGGGTGGGAGCAGTACTTC. This sequence encodes CASSLVRGPGWEQYF.

The count of this clone is one. A junction boundary mismatches the germline segment, possibly from a read error. The genes are TRBV7-7 and TRBJ2-5, with 7 nucleotides matching TRBD1. The germline V gene has CDR1 SSHAT and CDR2 FNYEAQ (reference sequence). CDR3 length: 14 residues. The CDR3 DNA follows: TGTGCTAGCAGCAATACAGGGGTCCAAGAGACCCAGTACTTC. Translated, it gives CASSNTGVQETQYF.

Only a few counts were recorded for this clone. The chain uses TRBV10-3 and TRBJ2-1; 10 positions agree with TRBD2. The V segment lost 0 bases and the J segment 6 bases; nucleotides outside the gene matches: 2. Germline values: CDR1 ENHRY, CDR2 SYGVKD. The CDR3 extends over 15 amino acids. The DNA of the CDR3 is TGTGCCATCAGTGAGTCTCAGCGGGGGGGCAATGAGCAGTTCTTC. Translation: CAISESQRGGNEQFF.